Listed below are T cell receptor beta chains from one sample, sequenced in a study of cytomegalovirus exposure and HLA in healthy donors. Method: immunoSEQ multiplex PCR; TCRdb's copy keeps in-frame clones and lacks some. The table includes about 94,000 clones, more than 60% detected once. The sample was PBMCs. The receptors derive from a man younger than 40 in good health and CMV-seronegative. Each CDR3 is given with its conserved first and last residue. The D gene is left open where the match is weak. Rows give clone size only sometimes, using once, few, many, or a class for an expanded clone.

TRBJ2-5 | TRBD1 | TRBV5-6 | . | TGTGCCAGCAGCCCGGACAGGGTAGAGACCCAGTACTTC | CASSPDRVETQYF
TRBJ2-3 | . | TRBV6-1 | . | TGTGCCAGCAGTCGGGACAACACAGATACGCAGTATTTT | CASSRDNTDTQYF
TRBJ2-7 | TRBD1 | TRBV7-3 | . | TGTGCCAGCAGCCGAGGACAGGGACACGAGCAGTACTTC | CASSRGQGHEQYF
TRBJ2-7 | TRBD1 | TRBV7-2 | few | TGTGCCAGCAGCTTAGTCGGTCAGGGGGCATACGAGCAGTACTTC | CASSLVGQGAYEQYF
TRBJ2-3 | TRBD2 | TRBV11-2 | few | TGTGCCAGCAGCGTAGTCGGACTAGCGGATACGCAGTATTTT | CASSVVGLADTQYF
TRBJ2-2 | TRBD2 | TRBV5-8 | . | TGTGCCAGCAGCTTGGGGACTAGCGGGAATACCGGGGAGCTGTTTTTT | CASSLGTSGNTGELFF
TRBJ2-3 | . | TRBV7-3 | . | TGTGCCAGCAGCTTAATAGCGGCACATGAGGTAGATACGCAGTATTTT | CASSLIAAHEVDTQYF
TRBJ2-1 | TRBD1 | TRBV27 | . | TGTGCCAGCAGTTGGTCGCCGGGACAGGGTCATGAGCAGTTCTTC | CASSWSPGQGHEQFF
TRBJ1-4 | TRBD1 | TRBV27 | . | TGTGCCAGCAGTTTGGGACAGGGTCACGAAAAACTGTTTTTT | CASSLGQGHEKLFF
TRBJ2-7 | . | TRBV5-8 | . | TGTGCCAGCAGCTTGCAAGGGGCGCTTCAGCAGTACTTC | CASSLQGALQQYF
TRBJ2-5 | . | TRBV15 | . | TGTGCCACCAGCATGAGGTACCAAGAGACCCAGTACTTC | CATSMRYQETQYF
TRBJ2-2 | TRBD2 | TRBV7-6 | few | TGTGCCATAGACCCTAGGGGCGGGAGGATCGCCACCGGGGAGCTGTTTTTT | CAIDPRGGRIATGELFF
TRBJ1-1 | TRBD1 | TRBV7-2 | few | TGTGCCAGCAGCGCCAAGACAGGGACTGCTGAAGCTTTCTTT | CASSAKTGTAEAFF
TRBJ2-1 | TRBD1 | TRBV7-9 | . | TGTGCCAGCAGCTTACAGGGGGTTTACAATGAGCAGTTCTTC | CASSLQGVYNEQFF
TRBJ1-1 | . | TRBV5-1 | . | TGCGCCAGCAGCTCCGAGGGTTTGGGGGCTTTCTTT | CASSSEGLGAFF
TRBJ1-2 | . | TRBV5-1 | once | TGCGCCAGCAAAGGAGGAGGGACTAACTATGGCTACACCTTC | CASKGGGTNYGYTF
TRBJ1-1 | . | TRBV5-1 | . | TGCGCCAGCAGCCTACAGCCTCCGAACACTGAAGCTTTCTTT | CASSLQPPNTEAFF
TRBJ2-3 | TRBD2 | TRBV6-4 | . | TGTGCCAGCAGTGACTCCCGGGGGGGCGGCGCAGATACGCAGTATTTT | CASSDSRGGGADTQYF
TRBJ1-5 | . | TRBV9 | . | TGTGCCAGCAGCACAGACCCGTATAGCAATCAGCCCCAGCATTTT | CASSTDPYSNQPQHF
TRBJ2-1 | TRBD2 | TRBV29-1 | . | TGCAGCGTTTCTCGGAGACTAGCGGGAAGTGGTGAGCAGTTCTTC | CSVSRRLAGSGEQFF
TRBJ1-1 | . | TRBV5-1 | . | TGCGCCAGCAGATTTTGGGGGGGGAACACTGAAGCTTTCTTT | CASRFWGGNTEAFF
TRBJ2-1 | TRBD2 | TRBV7-3 | few | TGTGCCAGCAGCATCCGGGGGGGCAAGGGCTACAATGAGCAGTTCTTC | CASSIRGGKGYNEQFF
TRBJ2-7 | TRBD2 | TRBV5-1 | few | TGCGCCAGCAGCTTGGCCTCGGACGGGGGGGCCTACGAGCAGTACTTC | CASSLASDGGAYEQYF
TRBJ2-1 | TRBD2 | TRBV25-1 | . | TGTGCCAGCAGTGAATATATAGGGACTAGTCGTGAGCAGTTCTTC | CASSEYIGTSREQFF
TRBJ1-1 | . | TRBV7-9 | once | TGTGCCAGCAGCTTAGACAGACAAGCTTTCTTT | CASSLDRQAFF
TRBJ2-7 | . | TRBV5-4 | once | TGTGCCAGCAGCTTGTACGGGGTGAGCTCCTACGAGCAGTACTTC | CASSLYGVSSYEQYF
TRBJ2-7 | TRBD2 | TRBV15 | . | TGTGCCACCAGCAGCGCCGAGACTAGCGGGGGGACCTACGAGCAGTACTTC | CATSSAETSGGTYEQYF
TRBJ2-3 | TRBD1 | TRBV5-1 | few | TGCGCCAGCAGCCGACAGGGGGCAGATACGCAGTATTTT | CASSRQGADTQYF
TRBJ2-1 | TRBD2 | TRBV5-1 | . | TGCGCCAGCAGCGAAGGGGGTGGGGGACTAGCCATGTTCTTC | CASSEGGGGLAMFF
TRBJ2-7 | . | TRBV5-1 | once | TGCGCCAGCAGCTTGGCCGACTGGGGGCCAACCTACGAGCAGTACTTC | CASSLADWGPTYEQYF
TRBJ2-7 | . | TRBV9 | . | TGTGCCAGCAGCGGCCCGGAGGCGCCCTACGAGCAGTACTTC | CASSGPEAPYEQYF
TRBJ2-3 | . | TRBV10-2 | . | TGCGCCAGCAGCTCGAGGTATAGTACGCAGTATTTT | CASSSRYSTQYF
TRBJ2-5 | . | TRBV7-6 | . | TGTGCCAGCAGCTCAGGGCCCTCGGGCCAAGAGACCCAGTACTTC | CASSSGPSGQETQYF
TRBJ1-2 | . | TRBV7-9 | . | TGTGCCAGCAGCTTATCAGGACTAAACTATGGCTACACCTTC | CASSLSGLNYGYTF
TRBJ1-2 | . | TRBV19 | few | TGTGCCAGTTACCGGAGCGGGGATTATGGCTACACCTTC | CASYRSGDYGYTF
TRBJ2-1 | TRBD2 | TRBV5-6 | once | TGTGCCAGCAGCTTAGCGGGAGGCAATGAGCAGTTCTTC | CASSLAGGNEQFF
TRBJ1-1 | . | TRBV5-4 | few | TGTGCCAGCAGCTTGGAATCGGGGTACATGAACACTGAAGCTTTCTTT | CASSLESGYMNTEAFF
TRBJ2-7 | TRBD2 | TRBV7-3 | . | TGTGCCAGCAGCTTAAGCGGCTCACTAGCGTCCTACGAGCAGTACTTC | CASSLSGSLASYEQYF
TRBJ1-1 | TRBD1 | TRBV6-6 | . | TGTGCCAGCGAAGGGGACAGTGAAGCTTTCTTT | CASEGDSEAFF
TRBJ2-1 | . | TRBV7-9 | few | TGTGCCAGCAGCTCCCCAGGGGTGGCCTACAATGAGCAGTTCTTC | CASSSPGVAYNEQFF
TRBJ2-7 | . | TRBV5-1 | few | TGCGCCAGCAGCTCGGAGGGCCTCTACGAGCAGTACTTC | CASSSEGLYEQYF
TRBJ2-7 | TRBD2 | TRBV10-3 | . | TGTGCCATCAGTGAGTACCTGACTAGCGGATCCTACGAGCAGTACTTC | CAISEYLTSGSYEQYF
TRBJ2-7 | . | TRBV4-1 | . | TGCGCCAGCAGCCAAGGTTTCGGCGAGCAGTACTTC | CASSQGFGEQYF
TRBJ2-6 | . | TRBV7-7 | . | TGTGCTAGCTCCCCGGGTTCAGGGAAGTCTGGGGCCAACGTCCTGACTTTC | CASSPGSGKSGANVLTF
TRBJ2-2 | TRBD2 | TRBV7-3 | . | TGTGCCAGCAGCTTAGGTGGGACTAGCGGAAACACCGGGGAGCTGTTTTTT | CASSLGGTSGNTGELFF
TRBJ1-2 | . | TRBV13 | . | TGTGCCAGCAGAGGGGTTGGTGGCTACACCTTC | CASRGVGGYTF
TRBJ1-5 | . | TRBV2 | . | TGTGCCAGCAGTTTGGACACGAATCAGCCCCAGCATTTT | CASSLDTNQPQHF